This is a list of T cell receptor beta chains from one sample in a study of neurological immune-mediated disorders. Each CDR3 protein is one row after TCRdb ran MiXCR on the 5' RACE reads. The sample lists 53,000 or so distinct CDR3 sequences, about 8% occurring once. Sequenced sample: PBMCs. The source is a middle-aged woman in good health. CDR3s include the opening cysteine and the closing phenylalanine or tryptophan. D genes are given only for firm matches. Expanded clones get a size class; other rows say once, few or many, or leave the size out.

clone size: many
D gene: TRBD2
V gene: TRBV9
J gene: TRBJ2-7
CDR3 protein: CASSALPSGASYEQYF
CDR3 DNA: TGTGCCAGCAGCGCCCTTCCTAGCGGGGCTTCCTACGAGCAGTACTTC

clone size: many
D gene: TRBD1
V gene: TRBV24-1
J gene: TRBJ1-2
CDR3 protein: CATSDSADRDHGYTF
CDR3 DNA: TGTGCCACCAGTGATTCCGCCGACAGGGACCATGGCTACACCTTC

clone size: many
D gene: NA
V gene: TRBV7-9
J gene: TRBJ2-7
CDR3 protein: CASSPWEGLGYEQYF
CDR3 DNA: TGTGCCAGCAGCCCCTGGGAAGGTCTTGGCTACGAGCAGTACTTC

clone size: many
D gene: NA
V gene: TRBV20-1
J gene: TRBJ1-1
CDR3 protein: CSAGKGGGNTEAFF
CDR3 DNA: TGCAGTGCGGGAAAAGGAGGAGGGAACACTGAAGCTTTCTTT

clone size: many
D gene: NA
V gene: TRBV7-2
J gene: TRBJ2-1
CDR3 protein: CASSSRSAGFNEQFF
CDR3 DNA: TGTGCCAGCAGCTCTCGCTCCGCGGGATTCAATGAGCAGTTCTTC

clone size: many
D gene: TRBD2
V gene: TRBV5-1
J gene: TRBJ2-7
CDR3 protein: CASSGGLAGPYEQYF
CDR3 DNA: TGCGCCAGCAGCGGGGGACTAGCGGGCCCCTACGAGCAGTACTTC

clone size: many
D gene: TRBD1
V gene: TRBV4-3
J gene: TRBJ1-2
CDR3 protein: CASSRTGTDGYTF
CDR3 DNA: TGCGCCAGCAGCCGGACAGGGACCGATGGCTACACCTTC

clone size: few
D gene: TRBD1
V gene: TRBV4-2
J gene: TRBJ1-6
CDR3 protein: CASSPLAGTGGNSPLHF
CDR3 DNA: TGTGCCAGCAGCCCTTTAGCTGGGACAGGGGGCAATTCACCCCTCCACTTT

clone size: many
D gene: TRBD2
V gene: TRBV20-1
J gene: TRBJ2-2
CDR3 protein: CSAPSSGGGPGELFF
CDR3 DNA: TGCAGTGCCCCGTCGAGCGGGGGGGGCCCCGGGGAGCTGTTTTTT

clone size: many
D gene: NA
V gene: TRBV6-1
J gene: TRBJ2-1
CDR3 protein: CASTPRERNLALVEQFF
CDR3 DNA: TGTGCCAGCACCCCCAGGGAGCGCAACCTAGCTTTAGTTGAGCAGTTCTTC

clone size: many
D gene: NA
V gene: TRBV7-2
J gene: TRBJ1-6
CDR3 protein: CASSLTREDSPLHF
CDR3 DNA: TGTGCCAGCAGCTTAACCAGGGAAGATTCACCCCTCCACTTT

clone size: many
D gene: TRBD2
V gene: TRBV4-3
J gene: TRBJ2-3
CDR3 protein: CASSQDGSGGPDTQYF
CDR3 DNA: TGCGCCAGCAGCCAAGACGGTTCGGGGGGGCCAGATACGCAGTATTTT

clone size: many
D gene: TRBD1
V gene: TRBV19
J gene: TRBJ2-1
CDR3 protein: CASSRTGTGYNEQFF
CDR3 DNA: TGTGCCAGTAGCCGGACCGGGACAGGATACAATGAGCAGTTCTTC

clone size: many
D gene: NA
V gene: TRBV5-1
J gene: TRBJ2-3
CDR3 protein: CASSSEQGIGTQYF
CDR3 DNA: TGCGCCAGCAGCTCGGAGCAGGGGATAGGGACGCAGTATTTT

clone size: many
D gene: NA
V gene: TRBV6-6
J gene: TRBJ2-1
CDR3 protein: CASLLGGSYNEQFF
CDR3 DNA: TGTGCCAGCCTCCTAGGAGGCTCCTACAATGAGCAGTTCTTC

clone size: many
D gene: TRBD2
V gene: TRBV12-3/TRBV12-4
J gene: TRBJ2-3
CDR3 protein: CASVKAGGLDTQYF
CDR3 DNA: TGTGCCAGCGTTAAAGCGGGGGGGCTGGATACGCAGTATTTT

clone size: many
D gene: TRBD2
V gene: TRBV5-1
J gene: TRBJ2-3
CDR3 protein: CASSSGLAGGPTDTQYF
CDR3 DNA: TGCGCCAGCAGCAGTGGACTAGCGGGGGGGCCCACAGATACGCAGTATTTT

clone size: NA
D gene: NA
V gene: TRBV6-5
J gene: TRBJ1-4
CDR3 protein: CASSRTRGPEKLFF
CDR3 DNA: TGTGCCAGCAGCAGAACCAGGGGACCTGAAAAACTGTTTTTT

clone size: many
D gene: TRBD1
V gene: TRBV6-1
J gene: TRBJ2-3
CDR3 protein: CASSETGNTQYF
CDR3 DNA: TGTGCCAGCAGTGAGACAGGGAATACGCAGTATTTT

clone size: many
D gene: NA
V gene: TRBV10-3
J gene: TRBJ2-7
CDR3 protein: CAISESGGPPSEQYF
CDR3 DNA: TGTGCCATCAGTGAGTCAGGGGGACCACCTAGCGAGCAGTACTTC

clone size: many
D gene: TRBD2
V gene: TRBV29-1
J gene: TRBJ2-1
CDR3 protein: CSVRRAGDFEQFF
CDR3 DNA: TGCAGCGTTAGGCGAGCGGGAGATTTTGAGCAGTTCTTC

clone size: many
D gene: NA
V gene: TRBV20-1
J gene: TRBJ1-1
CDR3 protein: CSARASGSTEAFF
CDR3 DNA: TGCAGTGCTAGGGCATCAGGGAGCACTGAAGCTTTCTTT

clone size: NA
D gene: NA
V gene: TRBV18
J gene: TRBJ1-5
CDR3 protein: CSSSPPSGQPQHF
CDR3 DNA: TGTTCCAGCTCACCACCGAGTGGGCAGCCCCAGCATTTT

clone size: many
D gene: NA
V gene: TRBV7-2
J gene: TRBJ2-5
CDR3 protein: CASTGRLRRGTETQYF
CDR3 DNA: TGTGCCAGCACCGGACGGCTCAGGAGAGGCACAGAGACCCAGTACTTC

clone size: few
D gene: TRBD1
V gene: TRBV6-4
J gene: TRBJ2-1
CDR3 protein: CASSSQGESSYNEQFF
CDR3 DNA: TGTGCCAGCAGTTCACAGGGGGAAAGCTCCTACAATGAGCAGTTCTTC

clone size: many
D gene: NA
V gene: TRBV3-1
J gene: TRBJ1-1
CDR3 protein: CASSQTDPSLGEAFF
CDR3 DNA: TGTGCCAGCAGCCAAACGGACCCGAGCCTTGGGGAAGCTTTCTTT

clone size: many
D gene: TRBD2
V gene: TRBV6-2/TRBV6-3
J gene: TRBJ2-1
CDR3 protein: CASSYRSGRAGGTEQFF
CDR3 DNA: TGTGCCAGCAGTTATCGGAGCGGGAGGGCCGGCGGGACTGAGCAGTTCTTC

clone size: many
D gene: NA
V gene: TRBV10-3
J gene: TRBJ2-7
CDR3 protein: CAISDPAGGPASYEQYF
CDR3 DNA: TGTGCCATCAGTGACCCAGCAGGGGGGCCGGCCTCCTACGAGCAGTACTTC

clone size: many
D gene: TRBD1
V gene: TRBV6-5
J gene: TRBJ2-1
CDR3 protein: CASSYGQGAGNEQFF
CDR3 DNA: TGTGCCAGCAGTTACGGACAGGGGGCTGGCAATGAGCAGTTCTTC

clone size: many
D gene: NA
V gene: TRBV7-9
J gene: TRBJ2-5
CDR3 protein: CASRTGIGATIQETQYF
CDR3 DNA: TGTGCCAGCAGGACCGGTATTGGGGCAACCATCCAAGAGACCCAGTACTTC

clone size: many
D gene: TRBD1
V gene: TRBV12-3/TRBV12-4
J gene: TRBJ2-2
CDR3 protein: CASSWGTGRAGELFF
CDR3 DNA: TGTGCCAGCAGTTGGGGGACAGGGAGGGCCGGGGAGCTGTTTTTT

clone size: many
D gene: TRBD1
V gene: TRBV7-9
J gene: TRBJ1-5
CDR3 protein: CASSRQGVNQPQHF
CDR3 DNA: TGTGCCAGCAGTCGACAGGGGGTCAATCAGCCCCAGCATTTT

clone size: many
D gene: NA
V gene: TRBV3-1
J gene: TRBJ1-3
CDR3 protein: CASAGGFSGNTIYF
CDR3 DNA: TGTGCCAGCGCGGGGGGGTTCTCTGGAAACACCATATATTTT

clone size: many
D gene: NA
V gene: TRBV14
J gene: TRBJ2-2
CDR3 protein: CASSHAPYPTNTGELFF
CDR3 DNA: TGTGCCAGCAGCCACGCGCCCTACCCCACTAATACCGGGGAGCTGTTTTTT

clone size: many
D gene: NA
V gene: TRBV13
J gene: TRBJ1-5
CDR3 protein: CASSSRGQPQHF
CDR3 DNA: TGTGCCAGCAGCAGCCGGGGGCAGCCCCAGCATTTT

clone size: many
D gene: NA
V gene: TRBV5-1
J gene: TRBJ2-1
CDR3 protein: CASSLARELNEQFF
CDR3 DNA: TGCGCCAGCAGCTTGGCGCGGGAATTAAATGAGCAGTTCTTC

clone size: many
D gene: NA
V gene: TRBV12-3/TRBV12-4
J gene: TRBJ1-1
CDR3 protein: CASSFIGQAFF
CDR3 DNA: TGTGCCAGCAGTTTCATAGGGCAAGCTTTCTTT

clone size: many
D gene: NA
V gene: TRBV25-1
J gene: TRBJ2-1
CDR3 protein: CASSEFGGKYNEQFF
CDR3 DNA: TGTGCCAGCAGTGAATTCGGGGGAAAGTACAATGAGCAGTTCTTC

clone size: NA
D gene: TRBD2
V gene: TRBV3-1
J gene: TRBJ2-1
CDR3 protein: CASSRGIAGKGPNEQFF
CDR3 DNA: TGTGCCAGCAGCCGGGGGATAGCGGGAAAAGGCCCCAATGAGCAGTTCTTC

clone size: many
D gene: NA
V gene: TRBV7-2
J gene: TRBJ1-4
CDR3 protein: CASRRGQSNEKLFF
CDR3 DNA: TGTGCCAGCAGGAGGGGACAATCAAATGAAAAACTGTTTTTT

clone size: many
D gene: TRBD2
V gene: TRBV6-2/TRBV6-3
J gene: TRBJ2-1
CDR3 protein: CASSSAGAGNEQFF
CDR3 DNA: TGTGCCAGCAGTTCGGCGGGAGCGGGCAATGAGCAGTTCTTC

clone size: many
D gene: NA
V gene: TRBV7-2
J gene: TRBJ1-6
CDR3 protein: CASSPRQVGSPLHF
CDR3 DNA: TGTGCCAGCAGCCCCCGACAGGTGGGTTCACCCCTCCACTTT

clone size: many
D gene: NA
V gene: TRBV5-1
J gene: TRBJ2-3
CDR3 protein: CASSLVAAALADTQYF
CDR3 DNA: TGCGCCAGCAGCTTGGTTGCTGCCGCACTGGCAGATACGCAGTATTTT

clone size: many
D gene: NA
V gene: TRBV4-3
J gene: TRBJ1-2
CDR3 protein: CASSRGTSGYGYTF
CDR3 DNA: TGCGCCAGCAGCCGGGGGACGTCGGGCTATGGCTACACCTTC

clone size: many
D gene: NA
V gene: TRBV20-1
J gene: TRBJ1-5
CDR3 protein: CSARDLAGPSNQPQHF
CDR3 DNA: TGCAGTGCTAGAGATTTAGCCGGACCTAGCAATCAGCCCCAGCATTTT

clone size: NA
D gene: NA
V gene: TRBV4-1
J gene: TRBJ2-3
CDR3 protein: CASSLLGVRTDTQYF
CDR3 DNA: TGCGCCAGTAGCCTCCTTGGGGTAAGGACAGATACGCAGTATTTT

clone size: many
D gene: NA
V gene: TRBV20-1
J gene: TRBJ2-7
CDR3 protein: CSAIHLGGHYEQYF
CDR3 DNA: TGCAGTGCTATCCATTTGGGGGGCCACTACGAGCAGTACTTC

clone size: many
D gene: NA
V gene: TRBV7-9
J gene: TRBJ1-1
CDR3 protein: CASSLAVTGTEAFF
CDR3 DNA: TGTGCCAGCAGCTTAGCGGTGACCGGGACCGAAGCTTTCTTT

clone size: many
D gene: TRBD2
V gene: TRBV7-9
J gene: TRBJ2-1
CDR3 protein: CASSPFSGGSYNEQFF
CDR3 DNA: TGTGCCAGCAGCCCATTTAGCGGGGGCTCCTACAATGAGCAGTTCTTC

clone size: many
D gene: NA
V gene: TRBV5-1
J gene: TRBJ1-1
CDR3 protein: CASSLGVTVGSNEAFF
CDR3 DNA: TGCGCCAGCAGCTTGGGGGTTACCGTCGGGAGTAATGAAGCTTTCTTT

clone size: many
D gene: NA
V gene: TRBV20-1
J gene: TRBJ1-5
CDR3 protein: CSASGVGKQPQHF
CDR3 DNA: TGCAGTGCTAGTGGGGTGGGTAAACAGCCCCAGCATTTT

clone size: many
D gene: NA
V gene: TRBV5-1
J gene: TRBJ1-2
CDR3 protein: CASSLDVGALTNNYGYTF
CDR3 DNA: TGCGCCAGCAGCTTGGATGTAGGGGCCCTCACGAACAACTATGGCTACACCTTC

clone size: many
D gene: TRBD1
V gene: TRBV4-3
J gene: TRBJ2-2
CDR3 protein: CASSQDRGRELFF
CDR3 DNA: TGCGCCAGCAGCCAGGACAGGGGAAGGGAGCTGTTTTTT

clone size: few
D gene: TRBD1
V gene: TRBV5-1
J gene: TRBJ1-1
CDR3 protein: CASSLEGAGGIGNTEAFF
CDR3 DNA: TGCGCCAGCAGCTTGGAAGGAGCAGGGGGCATAGGTAACACTGAAGCTTTCTTT

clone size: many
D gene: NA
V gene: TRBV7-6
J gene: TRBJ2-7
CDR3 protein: CASSLTGLSEQYF
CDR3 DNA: TGTGCCAGCAGCCTTACGGGACTTTCTGAGCAGTACTTC

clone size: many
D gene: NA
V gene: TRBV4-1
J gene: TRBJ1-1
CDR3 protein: CASTQGAGNTEAFF
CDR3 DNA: TGCGCCAGCACCCAAGGGGCAGGGAACACTGAAGCTTTCTTT

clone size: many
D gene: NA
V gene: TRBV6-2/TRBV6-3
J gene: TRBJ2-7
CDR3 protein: CASRKDSYEQYF
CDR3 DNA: TGTGCCAGCAGGAAGGATTCCTACGAGCAGTACTTC